The TCR beta chain described here comes from a study of blood T cell repertoires in COVID-19. Trimming cost V 3 bases and J 4 bases; bases outside gene matches: 0. The CDR3 is 14 amino acids. CDR1 and CDR2 (germline): SNHLY, FYNNEI. This table comes from immunoSEQ multiplex PCR, and its TCRdb copy is limited to in-frame clones, with some not included. The sample carries 350,000 to 450,000 clones, roughly 90% recorded once. The sample comprised PBMCs or T cells enriched from blood (not recorded which). This sequence was found in a woman aged 25 to 39 who had recovered from COVID-19. This chain joins TRBV2 and TRBJ2-5, with 12 bases that match TRBD2. CDR3 residues: CASSETSGRETQYF. CDR3 nucleotides: TGTGCCAGCAGTGAGACTAGCGGGAGAGAGACCCAGTACTTC.